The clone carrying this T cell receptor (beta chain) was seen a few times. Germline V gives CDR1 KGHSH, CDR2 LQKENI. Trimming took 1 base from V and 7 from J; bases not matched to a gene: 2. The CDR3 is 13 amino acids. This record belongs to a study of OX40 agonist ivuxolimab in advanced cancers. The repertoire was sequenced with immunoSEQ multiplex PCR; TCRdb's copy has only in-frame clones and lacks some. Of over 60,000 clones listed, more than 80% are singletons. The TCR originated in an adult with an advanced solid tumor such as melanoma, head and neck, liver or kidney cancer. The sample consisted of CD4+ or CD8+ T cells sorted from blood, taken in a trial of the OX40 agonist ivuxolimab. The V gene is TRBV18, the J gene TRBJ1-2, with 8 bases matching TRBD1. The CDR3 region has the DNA TGTGCCAGCTCACCACAGACAGGGGTTGGCTACACCTTC. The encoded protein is CASSPQTGVGYTF. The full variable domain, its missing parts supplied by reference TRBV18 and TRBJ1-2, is NAGVMQNPRHLVRRRGQEARLRCSPMKGHSHVYWYRQLPEEGLKFMVYLQKENIIDESGMPKERFSAEFPKEGPSILRIQQVVRGDSAAYFCASSPQTGVGYTFGSGTRLTVV.